This entry lists 17 T cell receptor beta chains sequenced from one sample in a study of blood T cell repertoires in COVID-19. Clones were sequenced by immunoSEQ multiplex PCR, and TCRdb holds only the in-frame ones, with some missing. Of 150,000 to 200,000 clones in the sample, 80% to 90% are singletons; the top ten hold roughly 8%. Source material: peripheral blood. These TCRs come from a man in his sixties with acute or convalescent COVID-19.

This clone appeared a single time. The chain is built from TRBV30 and TRBJ1-3, with a tentative D call TRBD1 (5 bases). In germline, CDR1 is GTSNPN, CDR2 SVGIG (reference sequence). This CDR3 spans 15 amino acids. V was shortened by 1 base and J by 4 bases, with 14 bases between the two germline ends. The DNA of the CDR3 is TGTGCCTGGAGTGGCAAGGGGATTGCAGGAAACACCATATATTTT. Amino acid sequence: CAWSGKGIAGNTIYF.

The J gene is TRBJ1-2, the V gene TRBV9, with D maybe TRBD1 (5 bases). The CDR3 length is 14 residues. Germline V lookup: CDR1 SGDLS, CDR2 YYNGEE. V was pared by 1 base and J by 3 bases, with 10 bases between. The CDR3 coding sequence is TGTGCCAGCAGCGTATCCGGGGGGGACTATGGCTACACCTTC. This gives the protein CASSVSGGDYGYTF.

The chain links TRBV20-1 to TRBJ2-7; no definite D call. V lost 3 bases to trimming and J lost 1 base, with 4 bases between them. Germline CDR1 is DFQATT and CDR2 is SNEGSKA (reference sequence). CDR3 length: 11 amino acids. CDR3 sequence: CSASISYEQYF. The CDR3 DNA follows: TGCAGTGCTAGTATATCCTACGAGCAGTACTTC.

The CDR3 loop reads CAWTRGNYGYTF. The CDR3, as DNA: TGTGCCTGGACCAGAGGGAACTATGGCTACACCTTC. The rearrangement links TRBV30 to TRBJ1-2; D uncertain. Trimming took off 4 bases at V and 2 bases at J, with 8 bases between the two ends. CDR1 and CDR2 (germline): GTSNPN, SVGIG (reference sequence). The CDR3 extends over 12 amino acids.

The chain recombines TRBV7-9 with TRBJ2-7; TRBD1 aligns across 7 bases. The trim removed 5 bases at V and 4 bases at J, leaving 2 bases unmatched. CDR3 size: 12 residues. Germline V gene sequence: CDR1 SEHNR, CDR2 FQNEAQ (reference sequence). CDR3 in amino acids: CASSPTGYEQYF. The CDR3 DNA reads as TGTGCCAGCAGCCCGACAGGGTACGAGCAGTACTTC.

V usage is TRBV13 and J usage is TRBJ2-7; D ambiguous. The CDR3 has 13 amino acids. The V and J ends lost 1 base and 6 bases respectively, with 10 bases between them. CDR1 and CDR2 from the germline V gene are PRHDT and FYEKMQ (reference sequence). CDR3 residues: CASSLEASREQYF. In DNA, the CDR3 is TGTGCCAGCAGCTTAGAAGCTAGTCGCGAGCAGTACTTC.

V is TRBV7-2 and J is TRBJ2-1, with D perhaps TRBD1 (5 bases). The length of the CDR3 is 13 residues. V lost 1 base to trimming and J lost 10 bases, with 11 bases between them. From germline, CDR1 is SGHTA and CDR2 FQGNSA. In nucleotides, the CDR3 is TGTGCCAGCAGCTTAGTTCAGGGCCGAGAGCAGTTCTTC. Translation gives CASSLVQGREQFF.

This clone was observed a handful of times. This chain joins TRBV12-3 or TRBV12-4 and TRBJ1-6; tentatively, D is TRBD1 (6 bases). This CDR3 contains 12 residues. V lost 3 bases, J lost 11 bases, and 8 bases lay in between. CDR3: CASSLGAAPLHF. In nucleotides, the CDR3 is TGTGCCAGCAGTTTGGGGGCAGCACCCCTCCACTTT.

The chain has TRBV4-2 and TRBJ2-1; 7 nucleotides align to TRBD1. The V gene's germline CDR1 is LGHNA and CDR2 YNFKEQ. The CDR3 consists of 16 residues. The V and J ends lost 3 bases and 1 base, in that order; junction bases with no gene match: 6. CDR3 DNA: TGTGCCAGCAGCCACCGACCAGGGGGTTCCTACAATGAGCAGTTCTTC. The encoded protein is CASSHRPGGSYNEQFF.

The J gene is TRBJ2-3, the V gene TRBV24-1; the D gene is possibly TRBD1 (6 bases). CDR1 KGHDR and CDR2 SFDVKD come from the germline V gene. The CDR3 has 15 residues. V lost 3 bases to trimming and J lost 5 bases, with 14 bases between them. The CDR3 sequence: CATSDRQAGGDTQYF. The CDR3 bases are TGTGCCACCAGTGATCGACAGGCGGGCGGAGATACGCAGTATTTT.

The rearrangement links TRBV21-1 to TRBJ2-7; the table's D call of TRBD2 was not tested on the DNA. TRBV21-1 is listed as a pseudogene. The CDR3 consists of 12 residues. Here the CDR3 reads CASSKGCTRQYF. CDR3 coding DNA: TGTGCCAGCAGCAAAGGGTGTACGAGGCAGTACTTC.

The chain recombines TRBV2 with TRBJ1-6; 7 bases match TRBD1. Germline V gene lookup returns CDR1 SNHLY and CDR2 FYNNEI. J lost 7 bases, V lost 8 bases, and 8 bases had no gene match. The CDR3 has 14 amino acids. CDR3 sequence: CASVMTGNNSPLHF. The CDR3 DNA reads TGTGCCAGCGTTATGACAGGGAACAATTCACCCCTCCACTTT.

This chain uses TRBV7-2 with TRBJ2-7, with TRBD1 as a possible D gene (6 bases). The CDR3 loop spans 15 amino acids. V was pared by 1 base and J by 2 bases, with 12 bases between. The germline CDR1 and CDR2 sequences are SGHTA and FQGNSA. CDR3 amino acids: CASSLVGQLTYEQYF. CDR3 sequence (DNA): TGTGCCAGCAGCTTAGTTGGACAGCTTACCTACGAGCAGTACTTC.

The gene calls are TRBV11-3 and TRBJ2-3; 9 positions match TRBD2. This CDR3 region has 15 residues. Unmatched junction bases numbered 7, after V lost 3 bases and J lost 6 bases. Germline V gene data show CDR1 as SGHNT and CDR2 as YENEEA. CDR3 amino acids: CASSFSGSGWDTQYF. CDR3 DNA: TGTGCCAGCAGCTTTAGCGGGAGTGGTTGGGATACGCAGTATTTT.

This chain uses TRBV4-1 with TRBJ2-1; 10 nucleotides align to TRBD2. Germline V gene sequence: CDR1 MGHRA, CDR2 YSYEKL. The CDR3 length is 18 residues. The V gene end was trimmed by 1 base and the J gene end by 10 bases; junction bases not matched to a gene: 16. The CDR3 sequence is CASSQVESTSGAIGEQFF. CDR3 coding DNA: TGCGCCAGCAGCCAAGTGGAATCTACTAGCGGGGCCATCGGGGAGCAGTTCTTC.

J is TRBJ2-7 and V is TRBV5-1, with 8 bases identical to TRBD1. V lost 3 bases to trimming and J lost 3 bases; unmatched junction nucleotides: 5. Germline V gene sequence: CDR1 SGHRS, CDR2 YFSETQ. The CDR3 runs 14 residues. The CDR3 nucleotides read TGCGCCAGCAGCTGGGACAGGCCACTCTACGAGCAGTACTTC. Translating it yields CASSWDRPLYEQYF.

V is TRBV9 and J is TRBJ1-2, with D maybe TRBD1 (5 bases). From germline, CDR1 is SGDLS and CDR2 YYNGEE. V was clipped by 3 bases and J by 2 bases, with 11 bases between them. CDR3 size: 14 residues. The CDR3: CASSGLTENYGYTF. As DNA, the CDR3 is TGTGCCAGCAGCGGACTGACAGAAAACTATGGCTACACCTTC.